This TCR beta chain appears in the sequencing data of a study of control samples from healthy donors and cancer patients. In this sample, this clone turned up many times. CDR1 and CDR2 (germline): MDHEN, SYDVKM. V lost 2 bases and J lost 10, with 18 bases in between. This CDR3 region has 16 residues. Profiling relied on immunoSEQ multiplex PCR, and the TCRdb table lists in-frame clones only, not all of them. The data contain some 140,000 clones, roughly nine tenths of them singletons. This sequence was found in a man aged 45 to 65 with head and neck cancer. The sample comprised PBMCs. This chain connects TRBV28 to TRBJ1-6, with a tentative D call TRBD1 (6 bases). The CDR3 coding sequence is TGTGCCAGCAGTTTAAATTTCGCCAGGGGAGGCTCACCCCTCCACTTT. This codes for CASSLNFARGGSPLHF.